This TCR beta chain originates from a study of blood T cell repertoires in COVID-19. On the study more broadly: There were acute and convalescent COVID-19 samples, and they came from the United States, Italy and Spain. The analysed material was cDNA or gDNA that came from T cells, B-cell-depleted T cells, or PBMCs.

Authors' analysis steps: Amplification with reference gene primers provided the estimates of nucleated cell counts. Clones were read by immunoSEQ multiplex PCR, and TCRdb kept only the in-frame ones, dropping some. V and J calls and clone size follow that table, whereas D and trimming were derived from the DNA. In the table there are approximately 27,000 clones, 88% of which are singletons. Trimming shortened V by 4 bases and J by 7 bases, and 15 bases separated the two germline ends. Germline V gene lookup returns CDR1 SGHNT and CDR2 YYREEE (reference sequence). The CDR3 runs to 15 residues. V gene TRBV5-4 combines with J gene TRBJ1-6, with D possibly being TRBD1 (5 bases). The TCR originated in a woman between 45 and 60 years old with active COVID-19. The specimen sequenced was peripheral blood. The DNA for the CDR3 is TGTGCCAGCAGCCGTCCTGACAGTCGGAATTCACCCCTCCACTTT. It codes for CASSRPDSRNSPLHF.